A single sample is the source of the 10 T cell receptor beta chains below, sequenced in a study of T cells after somatic rescue of genetic block. Clones were sequenced by immunoSEQ multiplex PCR, and TCRdb holds only the in-frame ones, with some missing. The data hold roughly 67,000 clones, with about 90% observed a single time. Sequenced material: peripheral blood mononuclear cells (PBMCs). These receptors all come from a man between 35 and 55 years old.

This clone appeared once. This chain joins TRBV18 and TRBJ2-2, with D possibly being TRBD2 (5 bases). The length of the CDR3 is 15 residues. The germline V and J ends were trimmed by 8 bases and 2 bases, with 15 bases remaining between them. Germline V gene sequence: CDR1 KGHSH, CDR2 LQKENI. CDR3 nucleotides: TGTGCCAGCACCCGGAGGAGATTCAACACCGGGGAGCTGTTTTTT. Protein product: CASTRRRFNTGELFF. The full variable domain, rest sourced from reference TRBV18 and TRBJ2-2, is NAGVMQNPRHLVRRRGQEARLRCSPMKGHSHVYWYRQLPEEGLKFMVYLQKENIIDESGMPKERFSAEFPKEGPSILRIQQVVRGDSAAYFCASTRRRFNTGELFFGEGSRLTVL.

The J gene is TRBJ2-1, the V gene TRBV29-1; D may be TRBD1 or TRBD2 (5 bases each). V lost 5 bases, J lost 3 bases, and 14 bases lay in between. Germline V gene sequence: CDR1 SQVTM, CDR2 ANQGSEA. The CDR3 consists of 14 residues. Written as DNA, the CDR3 is TGCAGCGTTAGGTGGCAGGGAGTCTACAATGAGCAGTTCTTC. It yields the protein CSVRWQGVYNEQFF.

As concerns this clone: Other nucleotide sequences in the sample specify the same CDR3. This chain uses TRBV15 with TRBJ1-4; perhaps TRBD1 as D (6 bases). Germline CDR1 is LNHNV and CDR2 is YYDKDF (reference sequence). V dropped 0 bases and J dropped 7 bases, with 9 bases sitting between them. The CDR3 is 14 amino acids. This CDR3 reads CATSRDRGAEKLFF. In nucleotides, the CDR3 is TGTGCCACCAGCAGAGACAGGGGCGCTGAAAAACTGTTTTTT. Combining the CDR3 with reference TRBV15 and TRBJ1-4 gives the whole variable domain DAMVIQNPRYQVTQFGKPVTLSCSQTLNHNVMYWYQQKSSQAPKLLFHYYDKDFNNEADTPDNFQSRRPNTSFCFLDIRSPGLGDTAMYLCATSRDRGAEKLFFGSGTQLSVL.

CDR3 loop: CASSQQGNTEAFF. The CDR3 bases are TGTGCCAGCAGTCAACAGGGTAACACTGAAGCTTTCTTT. The V gene is TRBV27, the J gene TRBJ1-1; tentatively, D is TRBD1 (6 bases). V dropped 5 bases and J dropped 2 bases, with 9 bases sitting between them. Per the germline V gene, CDR1 is MNHEY and CDR2 is SMNVEV (reference sequence). This CDR3 region has 13 residues.

V and J are TRBV7-9 and TRBJ1-2, with D possibly matching TRBD1 (6 bases). CDR3 size: 13 residues. In germline, CDR1 is SEHNR, CDR2 FQNEAQ (reference sequence). The V end was cut by 5 bases, the J end by 7 bases, with 14 bases between. CDR3: CASSTGHFAGYTF. In DNA form, the CDR3 reads TGTGCCAGCAGCACGGGACACTTCGCTGGCTACACCTTC.

The chain combines TRBV5-1 with TRBJ1-1, with D possibly being TRBD1 (5 bases). This CDR3 is 13 amino acids long. With 5 bases removed from V and 1 base from J, the gap between germline ends came to 9 bases. Germline V lookup: CDR1 SGHRS, CDR2 YFSETQ. This chain's CDR3 is CASRGDGNTEAFF. The CDR3 DNA reads as TGCGCCAGCAGGGGGGACGGGAACACTGAAGCTTTCTTT.

V gene TRBV7-8 combines with J gene TRBJ2-2, with D possibly TRBD2 on 6 matching bases. This CDR3 contains 12 residues. Germline CDR1 reads SGHVS; CDR2 reads FQNEAQ. Trimming cost V 1 base and J 10 bases, with 7 bases left between them. CDR3 nucleotides: TGTGCCAGCAGCTTAGGGGGGGTGGAGCTGTTTTTT. Protein sequence: CASSLGGVELFF.

The chain links TRBV5-8 to TRBJ2-7; D is possibly TRBD1 (6 bases). V lost 4 bases and J lost 3, with 17 bases in between. This CDR3 has 15 residues. Germline values: CDR1 SGHTS, CDR2 YDEGEE. CDR3 loop: CASSVVWAGVYEQYF. CDR3 nucleotides: TGTGCCAGCAGCGTCGTATGGGCAGGGGTCTACGAGCAGTACTTC.

This clone was picked up one time. V gene TRBV6-6 combines with J gene TRBJ2-1, with 10 bases identical to TRBD2. CDR3 length: 16 amino acids. Germline V lookup: CDR1 MNHNY, CDR2 SVGAGI (reference sequence). The trim removed 2 bases at V and 7 bases at J, leaving 8 bases unmatched. The CDR3 DNA reads as TGTGCCAGCAGTTACCAGGTAGCGGGGGGTCGGAATGAGCAGTTCTTC. It specifies CASSYQVAGGRNEQFF.

The J gene is TRBJ2-7, the V gene TRBV28, with D hard to call. Germline V gives CDR1 MDHEN, CDR2 SYDVKM. The V and J ends lost 5 bases and 1 base respectively, with 6 bases between them. The CDR3 spans 12 residues. The CDR3 region is CASSRQSYEQYF. The CDR3 DNA is TGTGCCAGCAGTCGCCAATCCTACGAGCAGTACTTC.